This T cell receptor (beta chain) appears in the sequencing data of a study of blood T cell repertoires in COVID-19. Study overall: The samples span acute and convalescent COVID-19 from the United States, Italy and Spain. T cells, B-cell-depleted T cells, or PBMCs supplied cDNA or gDNA.

Per the authors' pipeline: Reference gene primer amplification yielded estimated nucleated cell counts. Data came from immunoSEQ multiplex PCR; TCRdb stores just in-frame clones and leaves some out. V, J and clone size are those of that table, while D and trimming were read from the DNA. Of about 180,000 clones detected, roughly 80% appear once; the ten largest clones hold around 7.3%. The V end lost 5 bases, the J end lost 5 bases, and 23 bases lay between the germline ends. CDR3 length: 17 residues. Per the germline V gene, CDR1 is SGHNT and CDR2 is YENEEA. Seattle's cohort entered during active infection and was followed longitudinally.

The sample consisted of peripheral blood. The chain carries TRBV11-3 and TRBJ2-3, with a possible D match to TRBD2 (6 bases). The TCR comes from a woman aged 70-85 years with COVID-19, enrolled during active disease. In DNA form, the CDR3 reads TGTGCCAGCAGCCTTTACTCAGGAGGGAGTAGGGTAGATACGCAGTATTTT. This codes for CASSLYSGGSRVDTQYF.